The next 24 T cell receptor beta chains were all read from a single sample in a study of blood T cells in healthy people across ages. It was with a sample-barcoded 5' primer and a J-beta primer mix that a second PCR of about 6 to 12 cycles was run. Via MiXCR, TCRdb re-called the 5' RACE reads, giving one row per CDR3 protein. Found here are 800,000 or so distinct CDR3 sequences, 20% to 25% of them singletons; the top ten hold roughly 3.5%. This sample was shared with a second study, whose subject was T cells of mothers and their children.

Sample: blood. These receptors came from a boy aged 5-17 years in good health.

This clonotype was counted a few times. The chain carries TRBV6-5 and TRBJ1-4, with 7 bases lining up with TRBD1. The CDR3 runs 15 residues. V shed 4 bases, J shed 7 bases, and the junction held 9 bases outside the gene matches. Germline V CDR1 and CDR2: MNHEY, SVGAGI. The chain's CDR3 is CASSSSGTALEKLFF. The CDR3 coding sequence is TGTGCCAGCAGTTCGTCCGGGACAGCCCTTGAAAAACTGTTTTTT.

The V call is TRBV4-1, the J call TRBJ1-1; no reliable D call. Germline V gene sequence: CDR1 MGHRA, CDR2 YSYEKL. CDR3 length equals 13 residues. Between the trimmed V and J ends, which lost 8 bases and 1 base, there was a span of 11 bases. CDR3 in DNA: TGCGCCAGCGGACCCCCGGGGAACACTGAAGCTTTCTTT. It yields the protein CASGPPGNTEAFF.

This chain links TRBV6-2 or TRBV6-3 with TRBJ2-2; tentatively, D is TRBD1 (6 bases). Germline V gene lookup returns CDR1 MNHEY and CDR2 SVGEGT. Trimming cost V 2 bases and J 6 bases, with 10 bases left between them. This CDR3 region has 14 residues. DNA of the CDR3: TGTGCCAGCAGTTACGCCCGGACAGCCGGGGAGCTGTTTTTT. Its protein is CASSYARTAGELFF.

The V call is TRBV12-3 or TRBV12-4, the J call TRBJ2-3, with 7 positions matching TRBD2. After removal of 6 bases from V and 7 bases from J, the junction contained 13 bases not matched to a gene. The CDR3 length is 15 residues. The CDR3 DNA sequence: TGTGCCAGCAGCCGAACTGGGGGGGAGGCGAATACGCAGTATTTT. Its protein is CASSRTGGEANTQYF.

This clonotype was seen a few times. J is TRBJ2-5 and V is TRBV27, with TRBD2 identical over 10 bases. V was clipped by 5 bases and J by 5 bases; unmatched bases: 11. The germline V gene has CDR1 MNHEY and CDR2 SMNVEV (reference sequence). This CDR3 is 16 amino acids long. The CDR3 bases are TGTGCCAGCAGTCCCTTGGGACTAGCGCGAATGGAGACCCAGTACTTC. It codes for CASSPLGLARMETQYF.

This chain joins TRBV5-8 and TRBJ1-4; possible D gene TRBD1, 6 bases. V was clipped by 4 bases and J by 8 bases, with 15 bases between them. The CDR3 contains 14 residues. In germline, CDR1 is SGHTS, CDR2 YDEGEE. DNA for the CDR3: TGTGCCAGCAGCCTGGCAGGGGTGGAAGAAAAACTGTTTTTT. Its translation is CASSLAGVEEKLFF.

The V call is TRBV29-1, the J call TRBJ1-4, with 8 bases identical to TRBD1. The germline V gene encodes CDR1 SQVTM and CDR2 ANQGSEA. The V gene end was trimmed by 3 bases and the J gene end by 6 bases; junction bases not matched to a gene: 3. The CDR3 has 13 amino acids. This CDR3 is CSVDQGADEKLFF. The CDR3 DNA sequence: TGCAGCGTTGACCAGGGGGCTGATGAAAAACTGTTTTTT.

In its sample, this clonotype was seen a few times. V is TRBV29-1 and J is TRBJ1-4; D ambiguous. Germline lookup yields CDR1 SQVTM and CDR2 ANQGSEA. V was clipped by 7 bases and J by 7 bases, with 10 bases between them. The CDR3 has 11 amino acids. The CDR3 region is CSATEGEKLFF. The CDR3 region has the DNA TGCAGCGCTACCGAGGGTGAAAAACTGTTTTTT. Looking up the rest from reference TRBV29-1 and TRBJ1-4 gives the full variable domain: SAVISQKPSRDICQRGTSLTIQCQVDSQVTMMFWYRQQPGQSLTLIATANQGSEATYESGFVIDKFPISRPNLTFSTLTVSNMSPEDSSIYLCSATEGEKLFFGSGTQLSVL.

J is TRBJ1-2 and V is TRBV7-8, with TRBD1 matching over 8 bases. V shed 2 bases and J 8 bases; nucleotides not matched to a gene: 16. There are 17 residues in the CDR3. CDR1 and CDR2 (germline): SGHVS, FQNEAQ. Here the CDR3 reads CASSLYPLDRAWDGYTF. The CDR3 coding sequence is TGTGCCAGCAGCTTATATCCCCTGGACAGGGCTTGGGACGGCTACACCTTC.

The chain has TRBV3-1 and TRBJ1-6; TRBD1 matches at 9 bases. The V and J ends lost 1 base and 9 bases, in that order; junction bases with no gene match: 4. CDR3 length: 15 residues. In germline, CDR1 is LGHDT, CDR2 YNNKEL (reference sequence). This CDR3 is CASSQGGDRASPLHF. CDR3 coding DNA: TGTGCCAGCAGCCAAGGAGGGGACAGGGCTTCACCCCTCCACTTT.

In this sample, this clonotype turned up a few times. The chain joins TRBV29-1 to TRBJ2-1; D uncertain. The CDR3 is 10 amino acids. Germline CDR1 SQVTM, CDR2 ANQGSEA. V dropped 0 bases and J dropped 10 bases, with 4 bases sitting between them. The CDR3, as DNA: TGCAGCGTTGAAGAACGGGAGCAGTTCTTC. It translates to CSVEEREQFF.

The V call is TRBV4-3, the J call TRBJ2-7; 7 positions match TRBD2. Germline CDR1 is LGHNA and CDR2 is YSLEER. CDR3 length: 17 residues. The ends lost 1 base at V and 2 bases at J; junction bases unmatched: 11. The CDR3 bases are TGCGCCAGCAGCCAAGCGTCGCACGGGAGCGGGGCCTACGAGCAGTACTTC. Translated: CASSQASHGSGAYEQYF.

The V and J genes are TRBV20-1 and TRBJ2-5; 9 positions agree with TRBD2. The assigned J gene may be wrong: the sequence end matches TRBJ2-7 better. The CDR3 has 15 residues. CDR1 and CDR2 (germline): DFQATT, SNEGSKA (reference sequence). CDR3 coding DNA: TGCAGTGCCGCAGACTTTAAGAGCGGGAGGTACGAGCAGTACTTC. Its protein is CSAADFKSGRYEQYF.

The table lists this clonotype with a count of one. The genes are TRBV29-1 and TRBJ2-5; D perhaps matches TRBD2 (7 bases). The CDR3 is 16 amino acids. Germline V gene sequence: CDR1 SQVTM, CDR2 ANQGSEA. V lost 6 bases and J 5 bases, leaving 25 bases between the germline ends. DNA of the CDR3: TGCAGCGTCAACGGCGGACTAGTGGGGGGGCTGGAGACCCAGTACTTC. As protein: CSVNGGLVGGLETQYF.

The chain is built from TRBV5-1 and TRBJ1-1; D is possibly TRBD1 (6 bases). Germline V gives CDR1 SGHRS, CDR2 YFSETQ. V was clipped by 5 bases and J by 6 bases, with 17 bases between them. This CDR3 region has 14 residues. The CDR3: CASSSGGGSAEAFF. The CDR3, as DNA: TGCGCCAGCAGTTCGGGGGGCGGGAGCGCTGAAGCTTTCTTT.

The sample holds a few counts of this clonotype. Its ends do not fully match the called genes, so a read error is possible. J is TRBJ1-1 and V is TRBV12-3 or TRBV12-4; tentative D call: TRBD1 (6 bases). The CDR3 is made up of 12 amino acids. CDR3: CARSSGVTEAFF. The CDR3 nucleotides are TGTGCCAGGAGTTCAGGGGTTACTGAAGCTTTCTTT.

The chain couples TRBV6-6 to TRBJ2-1; the match to TRBD2 covers 11 bases. Per germline, CDR1 MNHNY and CDR2 SVGAGI (reference sequence). J lost 8 bases, V lost 1 base, and 7 bases had no gene match. This CDR3 spans 16 amino acids. The CDR3 DNA is TGTGCCAGCAGTTACTTCATACCGGGACTAGCGGATGAGCAGTTCTTC. Amino acids: CASSYFIPGLADEQFF.

This chain uses TRBV15 with TRBJ2-5, with 8 nucleotides matching TRBD2. The CDR3 loop spans 16 amino acids. V was clipped by 4 bases and J by 1 base; unmatched bases: 8. Germline V gene sequence: CDR1 LNHNV, CDR2 YYDKDF (reference sequence). The CDR3 loop reads CATSTGGRGTQETQYF. The CDR3 DNA reads TGTGCCACCAGCACGGGAGGGCGGGGGACCCAAGAGACCCAGTACTTC.

The chain employs TRBV4-3 and TRBJ2-5; D is perhaps TRBD2 (6 bases). The CDR3 spans 16 residues. From germline, CDR1 is LGHNA and CDR2 YSLEER. Trimming cost V 0 bases and J 9 bases, with 20 bases left between them. CDR3: CASSQEVAVGGRPQYF. CDR3 nucleotide sequence: TGCGCCAGCAGCCAAGAGGTAGCGGTCGGTGGCAGGCCCCAGTACTTC.

The V gene is TRBV12-5, the J gene TRBJ2-3; D is unresolved. The CDR3 totals 12 residues. With 3 bases removed from V and 3 bases from J, the gap between germline ends came to 4 bases. Looked up from germline, CDR1 is LGHNT and CDR2 is FRNRAP. The CDR3 loop is CASGFRTDTQYF. CDR3 sequence (DNA): TGTGCTAGTGGTTTCAGGACAGATACGCAGTATTTT.

This clonotype was seen a few times. V and J are TRBV2 and TRBJ2-3; TRBD2 matches at 8 bases. The germline gives CDR1 SNHLY, CDR2 FYNNEI. V dropped 11 bases and J dropped 4; count of bases not matched to a gene: 8. The CDR3 length is 13 residues. In nucleotides, the CDR3 is TGTGCCCTCCAAAGGCGGGAGGCAGATACGCAGTATTTT. Translated: CALQRREADTQYF.

The sample holds a few counts of this clonotype. The junction and the germline gene differ at one end; a read error may be behind it. V and J are TRBV7-6 and TRBJ2-2; 8 nucleotides match TRBD1. This CDR3 contains 13 residues. Germline V gene sequence: CDR1 SGHVS, CDR2 FNYEAQ. CDR3 bases: TGTGCCAGCAGCTTAGCGGTGCAGGGGGCCCAGCTTTTT. Amino acids: CASSLAVQGAQLF.

This clonotype has a handful of counts. This chain connects TRBV7-2 to TRBJ2-1; D remains ambiguous. The CDR3 consists of 15 residues. The V end lost 4 bases, the J end lost 3 bases, and 13 bases lay between the germline ends. Germline V CDR1 and CDR2: SGHTA, FQGNSA. The chain's CDR3 is CASSSDPWNYNEQFF. CDR3 bases: TGTGCCAGCAGCTCCGACCCGTGGAACTACAATGAGCAGTTCTTC.

This clonotype was seen only a few times. One junction end disagrees with the germline gene, perhaps due to a read error. This chain links TRBV7-9 with TRBJ2-1, with D possibly being TRBD1 (6 bases). The assigned J gene may be wrong: the sequence end matches TRBJ2-5 better. The CDR3 covers 16 residues. CDR1 SEHNR and CDR2 FQNEAQ come from the germline V gene (reference sequence). CDR3 region: CTSSSSLGQSQETQYF. CDR3 coding DNA: TGTACCAGCAGCTCGAGCCTGGGACAAAGCCAAGAGACCCAGTACTTC.